This section outlines one TCR beta chain sequence together with its context. The CDR3 is made up of 13 amino acids. The ends were cut back, 6 bases at V and 7 bases at J, with 15 bases in the middle. Germline CDR1 MNHEY, CDR2 SMNVEV (reference sequence). Survey-level immunoSEQ sequencing profiled the TCR beta repertoire. The table came from immunoSEQ multiplex PCR; TCRdb's copy has only in-frame clones and leaves some out. The repertoire holds under 65,000 clones, with 93% as singletons. This sequence originates from a man aged 35-49 years with rheumatoid arthritis. The specimen was PBMCs. V usage is TRBV27 and J usage is TRBJ1-1; D perhaps matches TRBD1 (6 bases). This chain's CDR3 is CASRRRGYDEAFF. Written as DNA, the CDR3 is TGTGCCAGCAGGAGGAGGGGGTATGATGAAGCTTTCTTT.